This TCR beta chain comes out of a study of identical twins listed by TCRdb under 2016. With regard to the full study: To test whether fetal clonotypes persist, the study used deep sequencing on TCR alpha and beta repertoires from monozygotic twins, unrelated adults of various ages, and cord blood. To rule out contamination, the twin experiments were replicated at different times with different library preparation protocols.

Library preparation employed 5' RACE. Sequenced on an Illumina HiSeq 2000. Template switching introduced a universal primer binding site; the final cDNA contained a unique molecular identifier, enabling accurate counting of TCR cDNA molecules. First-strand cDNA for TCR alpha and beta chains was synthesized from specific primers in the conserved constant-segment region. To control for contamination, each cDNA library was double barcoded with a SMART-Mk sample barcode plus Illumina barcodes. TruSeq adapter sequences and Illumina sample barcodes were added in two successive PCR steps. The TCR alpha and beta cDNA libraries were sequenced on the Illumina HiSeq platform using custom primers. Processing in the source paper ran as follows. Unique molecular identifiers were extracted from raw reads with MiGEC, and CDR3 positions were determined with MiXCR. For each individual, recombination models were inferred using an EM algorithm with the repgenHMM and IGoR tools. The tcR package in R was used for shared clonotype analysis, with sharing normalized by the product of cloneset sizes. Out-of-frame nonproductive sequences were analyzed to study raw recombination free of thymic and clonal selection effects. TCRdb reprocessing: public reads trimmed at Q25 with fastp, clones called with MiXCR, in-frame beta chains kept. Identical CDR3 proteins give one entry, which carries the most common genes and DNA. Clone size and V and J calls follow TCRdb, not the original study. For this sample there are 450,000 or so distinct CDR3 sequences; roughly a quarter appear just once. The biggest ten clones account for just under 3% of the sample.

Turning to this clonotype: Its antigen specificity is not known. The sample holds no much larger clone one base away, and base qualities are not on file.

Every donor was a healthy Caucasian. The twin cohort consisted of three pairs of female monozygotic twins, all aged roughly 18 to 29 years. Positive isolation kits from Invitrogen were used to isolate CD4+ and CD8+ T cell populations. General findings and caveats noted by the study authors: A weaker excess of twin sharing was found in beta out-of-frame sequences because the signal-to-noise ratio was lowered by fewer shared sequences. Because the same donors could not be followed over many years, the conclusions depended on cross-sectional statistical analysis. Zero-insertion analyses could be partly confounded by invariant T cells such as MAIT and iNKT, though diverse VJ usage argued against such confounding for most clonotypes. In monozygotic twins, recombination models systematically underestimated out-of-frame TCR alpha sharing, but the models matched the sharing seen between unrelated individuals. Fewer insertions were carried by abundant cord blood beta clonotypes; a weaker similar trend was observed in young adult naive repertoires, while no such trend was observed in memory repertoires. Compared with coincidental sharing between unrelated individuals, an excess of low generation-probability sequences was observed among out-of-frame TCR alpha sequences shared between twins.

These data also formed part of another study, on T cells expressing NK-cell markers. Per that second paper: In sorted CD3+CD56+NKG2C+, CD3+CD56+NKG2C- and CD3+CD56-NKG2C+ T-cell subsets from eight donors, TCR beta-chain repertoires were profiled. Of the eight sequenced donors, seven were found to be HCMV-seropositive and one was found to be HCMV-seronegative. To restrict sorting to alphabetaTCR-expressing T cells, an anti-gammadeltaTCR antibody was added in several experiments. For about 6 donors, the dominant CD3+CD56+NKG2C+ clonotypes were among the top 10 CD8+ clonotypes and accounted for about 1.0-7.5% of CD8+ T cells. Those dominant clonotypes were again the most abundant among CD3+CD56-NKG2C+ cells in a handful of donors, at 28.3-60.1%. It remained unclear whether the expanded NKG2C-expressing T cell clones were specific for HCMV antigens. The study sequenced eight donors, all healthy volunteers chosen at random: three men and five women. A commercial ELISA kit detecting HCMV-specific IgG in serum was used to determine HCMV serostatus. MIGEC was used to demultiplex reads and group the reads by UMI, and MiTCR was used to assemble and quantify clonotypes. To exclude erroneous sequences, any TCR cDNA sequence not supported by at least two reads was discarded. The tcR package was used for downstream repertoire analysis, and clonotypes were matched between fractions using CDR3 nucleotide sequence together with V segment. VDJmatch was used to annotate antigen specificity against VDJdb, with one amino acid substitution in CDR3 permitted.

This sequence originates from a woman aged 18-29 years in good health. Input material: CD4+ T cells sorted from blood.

The DNA sequence is TGTGCCAGCAGCCCCGGGGGGCAGCAGTACTTC. The translation is CASSPGGQQYF. Here the chain combines TRBV7-6 and TRBJ2-7, and TRBD2 may be the D gene, going by 7 matching bases. As encoded in the germline V gene, CDR1 is SGHVS while CDR2 is FNYEAQ. V sheds 5 bases and J sheds 8 bases, leaving 10 bases between their ends. The CDR3 runs 11 amino acids, cysteine and phenylalanine included. The DNA shown is the 33-base CDR3, in frame from base 1.